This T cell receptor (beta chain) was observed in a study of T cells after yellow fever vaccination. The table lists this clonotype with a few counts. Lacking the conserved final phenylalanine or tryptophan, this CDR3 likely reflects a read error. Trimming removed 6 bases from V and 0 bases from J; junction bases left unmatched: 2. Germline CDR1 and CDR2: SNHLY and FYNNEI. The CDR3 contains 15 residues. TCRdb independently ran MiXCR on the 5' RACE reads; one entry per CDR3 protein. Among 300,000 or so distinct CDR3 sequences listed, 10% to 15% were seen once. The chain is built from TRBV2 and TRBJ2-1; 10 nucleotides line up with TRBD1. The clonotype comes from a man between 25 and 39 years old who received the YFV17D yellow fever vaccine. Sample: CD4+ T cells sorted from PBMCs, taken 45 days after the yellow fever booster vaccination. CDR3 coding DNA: TGTGCCAGCAGCGACAGGGGGCCCTCCTACAATGAGCAGTTCTCC. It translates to CASSDRGPSYNEQFS.